The rows below give T cell receptor beta chains drawn from one sample of a study of blood T cell repertoires in COVID-19. TCRdb's copy holds only in-frame clones and misses some; the assay was immunoSEQ multiplex PCR. Among about 230,000 clones listed, around 81% were seen once. Sequencing was performed on peripheral blood. These receptors came from a man in his fifties or sixties with active or convalescent COVID-19. CDR3s include the opening cysteine and the closing phenylalanine or tryptophan. D genes are given only for firm matches. Size is omitted from some rows. Given values are once, few, many or a class for expanded clones.

clone size	V gene	J gene	D gene	CDR3 protein	CDR3 DNA
.	TRBV27	TRBJ1-2	.	CASSLGQTYGYTF	TGTGCCAGCAGTTTGGGGCAGACCTATGGCTACACCTTC
.	TRBV5-1	TRBJ2-5	TRBD2	CASGEGFETQYF	TGCGCCAGCGGGGAGGGGTTCGAGACCCAGTACTTC
once	TRBV28	TRBJ2-1	TRBD2	CASSTGGISYNEQFF	TGTGCCAGCAGTACGGGGGGTATCTCCTACAATGAGCAGTTCTTC
.	TRBV4-1	TRBJ1-5	.	CASSQEEGRTNQPQHF	TGCGCCAGCAGCCAAGAGGAGGGGAGGACCAATCAGCCCCAGCATTTT
.	TRBV6-1	TRBJ2-3	.	CASSETPSGEGADTQYF	TGTGCCAGCAGTGAAACCCCCAGCGGGGAGGGGGCAGATACGCAGTATTTT
.	TRBV3-1/TRBV3-2	TRBJ2-5	.	CASSRDTEETQYF	TGTGCCAGCAGTCGGGACACCGAAGAGACCCAGTACTTC
.	TRBV19	TRBJ1-1	.	CASSFPGVGPREAFF	TGTGCCAGTAGTTTCCCAGGGGTTGGTCCCCGCGAAGCTTTCTTT
.	TRBV5-1	TRBJ1-3	TRBD1	CASSIGQGAQSSGNTIYF	TGCGCCAGCAGCATAGGACAGGGGGCCCAGAGCTCTGGAAACACCATATATTTT
.	TRBV7-2	TRBJ2-7	.	CASSLEGGRILGEQYF	TGTGCCAGCAGCTTAGAGGGGGGGCGAATCTTAGGCGAGCAGTACTTC
few	TRBV3-1/TRBV3-2	TRBJ2-7	TRBD1	CASSHPITRPGQGTYEQYF	TGTGCCAGCAGCCACCCGATTACCCGACCGGGACAGGGAACTTACGAGCAGTACTTC
.	TRBV6-1	TRBJ2-2	.	CASSDTTRDRRRDGELFF	TGTGCCAGCAGTGACACGACCCGGGACCGCAGGCGGGACGGGGAGCTGTTTTTT
.	TRBV2	TRBJ1-1	.	CASSVLRTEAFF	TGTGCCAGCAGTGTCTTAAGAACAGAAGCTTTCTTT
.	TRBV2	TRBJ1-1	.	CASSRGPNTEAFF	TGTGCCAGCAGCAGGGGCCCGAACACTGAAGCTTTCTTT
.	TRBV24-1	TRBJ1-2	TRBD1	CATSDGTGANYGYTF	TGTGCCACCAGTGACGGGACAGGGGCTAACTATGGCTACACCTTC
.	TRBV7-2	TRBJ2-3	TRBD1	CASSPRTGLGTDTQYF	TGTGCCAGCAGCCCCCGGACAGGTCTCGGCACAGATACGCAGTATTTT
.	TRBV28	TRBJ1-1	.	CASSPRGGEDTEAFF	TGTGCCAGCAGTCCTCGAGGAGGGGAAGACACTGAAGCTTTCTTT
.	TRBV6-4	TRBJ1-1	.	CASSLRLNTEAFF	TGTGCCAGCAGCCTACGTTTGAACACTGAAGCTTTCTTT
.	TRBV11-2	TRBJ2-1	.	CASSQTLSSYNEQFF	TGTGCCAGCAGCCAGACTCTGAGCTCCTACAATGAGCAGTTCTTC
.	TRBV6-1	TRBJ2-5	.	CASSEMAETQYF	TGTGCCAGCAGTGAAATGGCCGAGACCCAGTACTTC
.	TRBV6-5	TRBJ2-1	.	CASSHSGTSLDEQFF	TGTGCCAGCAGCCATAGTGGGACTTCGTTGGATGAGCAGTTCTTC
once	TRBV6-5	TRBJ1-5	.	CASSALRYQDQPQHF	TGTGCCAGCAGCGCCCTCAGATACCAGGATCAGCCCCAGCATTTT
.	TRBV18	TRBJ1-5	TRBD1	CASSSGAGGNQPQHF	TGTGCCAGCTCCTCAGGGGCAGGGGGAAATCAGCCCCAGCATTTT
.	TRBV9	TRBJ2-5	.	CASSVGADLAVETQYF	TGTGCCAGCAGCGTAGGTGCCGACTTAGCCGTGGAGACCCAGTACTTC
.	TRBV18	TRBJ1-3	TRBD1	CASSPIVGGTGNTIYF	TGTGCCAGCTCACCAATTGTAGGGGGCACTGGAAACACCATATATTTT
.	TRBV7-2	TRBJ1-6	.	CASSLRSPFINSPLHF	TGTGCCAGCAGCTTAAGGAGTCCCTTTATCAATTCACCCCTCCACTTT
.	TRBV13	TRBJ2-2	TRBD1	CASSWGTGGTGELFF	TGTGCCAGCAGCTGGGGGACAGGGGGAACCGGGGAGCTGTTTTTT
.	TRBV19	TRBJ2-1	TRBD2	CASSRLADIYNEQFF	TGTGCCAGTAGTCGACTAGCGGACATTTACAATGAGCAGTTCTTC
.	TRBV5-4	TRBJ1-1	.	CASSFDRGGTEAFF	TGTGCCAGCAGCTTCGACCGGGGAGGCACTGAAGCTTTCTTT
.	TRBV9	TRBJ1-2	.	CASSVSTAGGYTF	TGTGCCAGCAGCGTATCGACGGCGGGCGGCTACACCTTC
.	TRBV28	TRBJ1-2	TRBD1	CASTDRGNNYGYTF	TGTGCCAGCACAGACAGGGGAAATAACTATGGCTACACCTTC
.	TRBV7-2	TRBJ2-7	.	CASSSYQAYEQYF	TGTGCCAGCAGCTCTTACCAAGCTTACGAGCAGTACTTC
.	TRBV6-6	TRBJ1-3	.	CASSRDIGNTIYF	TGTGCCAGCAGCCGGGACATAGGAAACACCATATATTTT
few	TRBV3-1/TRBV3-2	TRBJ2-7	TRBD2	CASSQGAGGAYEQYF	TGTGCCAGCAGCCAAGGGGCGGGGGGCGCCTACGAGCAGTACTTC
.	TRBV3-1/TRBV3-2	TRBJ2-1	TRBD1	CASSQGLGQGHYNEQFF	TGTGCCAGCAGCCAAGGTCTTGGACAGGGCCACTACAATGAGCAGTTCTTC
.	TRBV6-5	TRBJ2-5	.	CASTPRSQETQYF	TGTGCCAGCACCCCGCGGTCCCAAGAGACCCAGTACTTC
.	TRBV4-1	TRBJ1-4	.	CASSHLGQNEKLFF	TGCGCCAGCAGTCACCTAGGACAGAATGAAAAACTGTTTTTT
.	TRBV10-3	TRBJ2-7	TRBD1	CAISGGQGHEQYF	TGTGCCATCAGTGGGGGACAGGGCCACGAGCAGTACTTC
.	TRBV3-1/TRBV3-2	TRBJ1-2	.	CASSQDRGLGYTF	TGTGCCAGCAGCCAAGATCGAGGATTGGGCTACACCTTC
.	TRBV6-2/TRBV6-3	TRBJ2-2	.	CASSSDFSGELFF	TGTGCCAGCAGTTCGGACTTCTCCGGGGAGCTGTTTTTT
.	TRBV2	TRBJ1-6	.	CASSNDRSSYNSPLHF	TGTGCCAGCAGTAATGACAGGAGCTCCTATAATTCACCCCTCCACTTT
.	TRBV19	TRBJ2-1	.	CASSTRPLGNEQFF	TGTGCCAGTAGTACCAGGCCCTTGGGCAATGAGCAGTTCTTC
.	TRBV6-2/TRBV6-3	TRBJ2-7	TRBD1	CASSYSGQGSYEQYF	TGTGCCAGCAGTTACTCCGGACAGGGATCCTACGAGCAGTACTTC
.	TRBV27	TRBJ2-7	.	CASSFGPGAYEQYF	TGTGCCAGCAGTTTCGGTCCCGGAGCCTACGAGCAGTACTTC
once	TRBV30	TRBJ1-3	.	CAWRQPGNTIYF	TGTGCCTGGAGACAGCCTGGAAACACCATATATTTT
once	TRBV7-6	TRBJ2-1	TRBD2	CASSLGLAGREQFF	TGTGCCAGCAGCTTAGGACTAGCGGGGAGAGAGCAGTTCTTC
many	TRBV2	TRBJ1-1	.	CASSERLGENTEAFF	TGTGCCAGCAGTGAGAGGTTGGGAGAGAACACTGAAGCTTTCTTT
.	TRBV5-1	TRBJ2-3	.	CASSSLTTGNTDTQYF	TGCGCCAGCAGCTCCCTGACGACAGGAAACACAGATACGCAGTATTTT
.	TRBV7-2	TRBJ2-1	.	CASSSAGLTYNEQFF	TGTGCCAGCAGCTCTGCAGGGCTAACCTACAATGAGCAGTTCTTC
.	TRBV6-6	TRBJ1-5	.	CASGTGLRGQPQHF	TGTGCCAGCGGAACAGGGCTCCGCGGTCAGCCCCAGCATTTT
once	TRBV6-6	TRBJ2-5	TRBD1	CASSLNRGETQYF	TGTGCCAGCAGTTTGAACAGGGGAGAGACCCAGTACTTC
.	TRBV2	TRBJ1-1	.	CASRVQGPNTEAFF	TGTGCCAGCAGGGTACAGGGCCCGAACACTGAAGCTTTCTTT
.	TRBV5-1	TRBJ2-5	TRBD2	CASSLEFKQTSGVQETQYF	TGCGCCAGCAGCTTGGAATTTAAGCAGACTAGCGGGGTCCAAGAGACCCAGTACTTC
.	TRBV11-3	TRBJ2-1	TRBD1	CASSERGRDNEQFF	TGTGCCAGCAGCGAGAGGGGGCGCGACAATGAGCAGTTCTTC
.	TRBV9	TRBJ2-2	.	CASSDLRQGTTGELFF	TGTGCCAGCAGCGACCTCCGGCAGGGGACGACCGGGGAGCTGTTTTTT
.	TRBV4-1	TRBJ1-1	.	CASADRLGNTEAFF	TGCGCCAGCGCTGACAGGCTTGGTAACACTGAAGCTTTCTTT
.	TRBV30	TRBJ2-3	TRBD2	CAWRQGLAASTDTQYF	TGTGCCTGGAGACAGGGACTAGCGGCAAGCACAGATACGCAGTATTTT
once	TRBV6-6	TRBJ1-4	.	CASSYSVETGEKLFF	TGTGCCAGCAGTTACTCGGTCGAGACAGGTGAAAAACTGTTTTTT
.	TRBV7-6	TRBJ1-6	.	CASSPYRESHVNSPLHF	TGTGCCAGCAGCCCCTACAGGGAGTCGCATGTTAATTCACCCCTCCACTTT
.	TRBV19	TRBJ1-5	.	CASSIEAGQQPQHF	TGTGCCAGTAGTATAGAGGCAGGGCAACAGCCCCAGCATTTT